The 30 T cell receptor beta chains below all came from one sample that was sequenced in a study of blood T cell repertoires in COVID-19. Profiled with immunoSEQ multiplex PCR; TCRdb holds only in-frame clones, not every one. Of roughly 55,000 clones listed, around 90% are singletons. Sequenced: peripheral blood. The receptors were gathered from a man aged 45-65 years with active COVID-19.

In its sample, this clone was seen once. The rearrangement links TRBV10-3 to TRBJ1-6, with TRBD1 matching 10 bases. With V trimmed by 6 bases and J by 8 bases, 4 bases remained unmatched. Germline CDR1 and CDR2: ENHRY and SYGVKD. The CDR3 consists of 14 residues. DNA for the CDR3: TGTGCCATCAGCGGACAGGGGGAGTATTCACCCCTCCACTTT. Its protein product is CAISGQGEYSPLHF.

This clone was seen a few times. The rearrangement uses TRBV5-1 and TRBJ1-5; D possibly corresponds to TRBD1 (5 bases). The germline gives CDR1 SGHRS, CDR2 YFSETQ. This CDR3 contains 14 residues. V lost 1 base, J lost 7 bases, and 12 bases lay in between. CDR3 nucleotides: TGCGCCAGCAGCTTGTTTTCGGGGGAACAGCCCCAGCATTTT. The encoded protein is CASSLFSGEQPQHF.

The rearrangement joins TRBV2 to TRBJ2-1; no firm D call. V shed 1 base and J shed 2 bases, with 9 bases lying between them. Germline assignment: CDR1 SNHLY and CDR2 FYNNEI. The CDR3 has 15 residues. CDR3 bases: TGTGCCAGCAGTGAAGTTGGCGGAGCCTACAATGAGCAGTTCTTC. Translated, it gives CASSEVGGAYNEQFF.

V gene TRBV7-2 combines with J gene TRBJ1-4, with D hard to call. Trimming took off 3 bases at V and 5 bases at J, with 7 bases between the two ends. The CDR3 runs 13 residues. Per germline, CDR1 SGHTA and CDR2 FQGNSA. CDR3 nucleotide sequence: TGTGCCAGCAGCTTTCTTACAAATGAAAAACTGTTTTTT. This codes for CASSFLTNEKLFF. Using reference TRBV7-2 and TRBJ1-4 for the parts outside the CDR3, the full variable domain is GAGVSQSPSNKVTEKGKDVELRCDPISGHTALYWYRQSLGQGLEFLIYFQGNSAPDKSGLPSDRFSAERTGGSVSTLTIQRTQQEDSAVYLCASSFLTNEKLFFGSGTQLSVL.

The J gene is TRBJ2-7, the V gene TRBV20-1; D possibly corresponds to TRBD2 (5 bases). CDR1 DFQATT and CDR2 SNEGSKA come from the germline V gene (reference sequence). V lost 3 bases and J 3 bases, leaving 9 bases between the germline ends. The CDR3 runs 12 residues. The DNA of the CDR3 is TGCAGTGCTAGTTATAGCGACTACGAGCAGTACTTC. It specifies CSASYSDYEQYF.

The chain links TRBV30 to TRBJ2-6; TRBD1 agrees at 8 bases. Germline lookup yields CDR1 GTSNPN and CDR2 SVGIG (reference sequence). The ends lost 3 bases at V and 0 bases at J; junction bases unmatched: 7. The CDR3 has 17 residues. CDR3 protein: CAWRPRGTGSGANVLTF. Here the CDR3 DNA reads TGTGCCTGGAGACCTAGGGGGACAGGCTCTGGGGCCAACGTCCTGACTTTC.

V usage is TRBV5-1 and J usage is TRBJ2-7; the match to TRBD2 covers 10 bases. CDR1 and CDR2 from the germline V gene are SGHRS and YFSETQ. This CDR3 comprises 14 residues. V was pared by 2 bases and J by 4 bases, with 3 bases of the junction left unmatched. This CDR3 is CASSLAGGRYEQYF. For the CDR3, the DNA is TGCGCCAGCAGCTTAGCGGGGGGGCGGTACGAGCAGTACTTC.

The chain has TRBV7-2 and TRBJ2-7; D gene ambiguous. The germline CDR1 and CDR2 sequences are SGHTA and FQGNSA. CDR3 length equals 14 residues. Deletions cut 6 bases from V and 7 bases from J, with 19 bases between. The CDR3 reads CASRKLASFGEQYF. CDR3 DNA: TGTGCCAGCAGAAAGTTGGCGAGTTTCGGGGAGCAGTACTTC.

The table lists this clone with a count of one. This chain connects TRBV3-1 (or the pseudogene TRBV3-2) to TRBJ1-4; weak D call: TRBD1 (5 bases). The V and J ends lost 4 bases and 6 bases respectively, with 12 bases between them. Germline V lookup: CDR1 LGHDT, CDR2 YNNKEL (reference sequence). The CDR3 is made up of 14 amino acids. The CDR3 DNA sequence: TGTGCCAGCAGCCGCGGGACCCACCATGAAAAACTGTTTTTT. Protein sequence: CASSRGTHHEKLFF.

CDR3 sequence: CASSFSDRGQGGYTF. In DNA form, the CDR3 reads TGTGCCAGCAGTTTCTCGGACAGGGGACAAGGGGGCTACACCTTC. The V gene is TRBV2, the J gene TRBJ1-2, with 9 bases fitting TRBD1. Germline V CDR1 and CDR2: SNHLY, FYNNEI. The CDR3 has 15 amino acids. The V segment lost 5 bases and the J segment 8 bases; nucleotides outside the gene matches: 12. Based on the CDR3 plus reference TRBV2 and TRBJ1-2, the full variable domain is EPEVTQTPSHQVTQMGQEVILRCVPISNHLYFYWYRQILGQKVEFLVSFYNNEISEKSEIFDDQFSVERPDGSNFTLKIRSTKLEDSAMYFCASSFSDRGQGGYTFGSGTRLTVV.

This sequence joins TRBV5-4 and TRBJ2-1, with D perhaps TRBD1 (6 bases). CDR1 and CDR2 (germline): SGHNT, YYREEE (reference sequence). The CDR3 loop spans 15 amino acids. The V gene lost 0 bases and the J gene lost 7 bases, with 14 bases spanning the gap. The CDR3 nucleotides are TGTGCCAGCAGCTTGGAACCCGGGACACGGAATGAGCAGTTCTTC. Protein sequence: CASSLEPGTRNEQFF.

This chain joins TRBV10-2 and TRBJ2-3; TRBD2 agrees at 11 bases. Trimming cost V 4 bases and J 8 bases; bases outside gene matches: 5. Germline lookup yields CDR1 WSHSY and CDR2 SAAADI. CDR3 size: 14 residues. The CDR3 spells CASSGVAGGGTQYF. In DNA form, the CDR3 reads TGCGCCAGCAGTGGCGTAGCGGGGGGGGGTACGCAGTATTTT.

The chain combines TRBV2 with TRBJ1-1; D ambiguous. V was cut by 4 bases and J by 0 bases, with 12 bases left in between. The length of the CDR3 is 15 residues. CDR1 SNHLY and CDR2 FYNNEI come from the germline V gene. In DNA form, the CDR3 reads TGTGCCAGCAGTGGTGAAGCCCCTATGAACACTGAAGCTTTCTTT. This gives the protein CASSGEAPMNTEAFF. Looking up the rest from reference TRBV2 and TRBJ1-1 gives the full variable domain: EPEVTQTPSHQVTQMGQEVILRCVPISNHLYFYWYRQILGQKVEFLVSFYNNEISEKSEIFDDQFSVERPDGSNFTLKIRSTKLEDSAMYFCASSGEAPMNTEAFFGQGTRLTVV.

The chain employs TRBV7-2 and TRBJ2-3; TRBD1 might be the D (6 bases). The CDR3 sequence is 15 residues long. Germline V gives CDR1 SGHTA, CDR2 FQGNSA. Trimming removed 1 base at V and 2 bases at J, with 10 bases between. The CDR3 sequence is CASSLDTGFTDTQYF. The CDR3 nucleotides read TGTGCCAGCAGCTTAGACACAGGGTTCACAGATACGCAGTATTTT.

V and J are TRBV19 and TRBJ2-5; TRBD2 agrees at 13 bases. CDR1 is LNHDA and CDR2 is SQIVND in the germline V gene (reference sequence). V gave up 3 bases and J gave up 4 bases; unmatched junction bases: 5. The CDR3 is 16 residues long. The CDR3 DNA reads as TGTGCCAGTAGTATCGGACTAGCGGGAGTTGGAGAGACCCAGTACTTC. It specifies CASSIGLAGVGETQYF.

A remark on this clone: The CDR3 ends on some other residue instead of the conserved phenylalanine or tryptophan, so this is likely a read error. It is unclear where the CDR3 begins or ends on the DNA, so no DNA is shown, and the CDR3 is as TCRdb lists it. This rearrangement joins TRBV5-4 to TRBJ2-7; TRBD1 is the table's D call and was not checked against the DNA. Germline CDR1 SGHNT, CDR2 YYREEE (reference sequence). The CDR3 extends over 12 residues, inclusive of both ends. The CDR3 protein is CASSLGQGPPTI.

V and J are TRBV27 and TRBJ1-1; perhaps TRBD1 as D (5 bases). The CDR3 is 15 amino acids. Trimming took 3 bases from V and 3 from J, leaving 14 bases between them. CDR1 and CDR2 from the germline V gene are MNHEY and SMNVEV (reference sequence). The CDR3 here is CASSLDRGEDTEAFF. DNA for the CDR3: TGTGCCAGCAGTTTGGACCGGGGGGAGGACACTGAAGCTTTCTTT.

CDR3 sequence: CASSLPRGAGKLFF. The CDR3 nucleotides read TGTGCCAGCAGCCTCCCGCGCGGGGCTGGAAAACTGTTTTTT. The genes are TRBV28 and TRBJ1-4; possible D gene TRBD1, 5 bases. Trimming took off 6 bases at V and 10 bases at J, with 18 bases between the two ends. Germline V gives CDR1 MDHEN, CDR2 SYDVKM. The CDR3 sequence is 14 residues long.

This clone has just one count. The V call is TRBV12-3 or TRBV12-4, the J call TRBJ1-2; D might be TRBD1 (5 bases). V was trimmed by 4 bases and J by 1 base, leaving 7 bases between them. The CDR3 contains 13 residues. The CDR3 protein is CASSSQGNYGYTF. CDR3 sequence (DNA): TGTGCCAGCAGTTCGCAGGGTAACTATGGCTACACCTTC.

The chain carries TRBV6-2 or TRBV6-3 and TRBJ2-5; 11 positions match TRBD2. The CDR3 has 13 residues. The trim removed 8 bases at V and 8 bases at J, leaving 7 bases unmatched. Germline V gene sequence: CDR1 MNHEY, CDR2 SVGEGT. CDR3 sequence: CASGPSGGPTQYF. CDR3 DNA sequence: TGTGCCAGCGGCCCTAGCGGGGGGCCCACCCAGTACTTC.

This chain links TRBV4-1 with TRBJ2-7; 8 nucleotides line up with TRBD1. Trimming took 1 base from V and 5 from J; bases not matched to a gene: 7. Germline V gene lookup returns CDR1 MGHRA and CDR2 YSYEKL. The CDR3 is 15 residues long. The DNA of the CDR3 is TGCGCCAGCAGCCAAGGGTCAGGGGGCTCTCACGAGCAGTACTTC. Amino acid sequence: CASSQGSGGSHEQYF.

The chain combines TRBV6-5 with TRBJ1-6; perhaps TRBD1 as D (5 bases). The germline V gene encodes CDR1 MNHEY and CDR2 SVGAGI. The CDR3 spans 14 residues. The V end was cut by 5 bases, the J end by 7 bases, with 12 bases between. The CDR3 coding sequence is TGTGCCAGCAGTCCAGGGTGGGGCAATTCACCCCTCCACTTT. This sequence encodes CASSPGWGNSPLHF.

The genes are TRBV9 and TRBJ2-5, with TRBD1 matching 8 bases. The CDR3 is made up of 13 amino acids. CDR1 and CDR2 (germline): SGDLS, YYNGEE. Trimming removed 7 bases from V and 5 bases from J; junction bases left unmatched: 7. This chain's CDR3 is CASAGGAWETQYF. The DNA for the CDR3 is TGTGCCAGCGCAGGGGGCGCATGGGAGACCCAGTACTTC.

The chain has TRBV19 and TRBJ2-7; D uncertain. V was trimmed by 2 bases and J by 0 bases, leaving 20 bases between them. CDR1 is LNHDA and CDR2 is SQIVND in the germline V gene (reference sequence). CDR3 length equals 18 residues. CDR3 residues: CASSIRTRGSSSSYEQYF. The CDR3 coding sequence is TGTGCCAGTAGTATACGTACCCGAGGCAGTTCAAGCTCCTACGAGCAGTACTTC.

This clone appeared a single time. CDR3 DNA sequence: TGTGCCAGCAGCCCGGTCACCCCGGGCAATGAGCAGTTCTTC. Translated: CASSPVTPGNEQFF. This sequence joins TRBV6-2 or TRBV6-3 and TRBJ2-1; D unclear. V lost 6 bases to trimming and J lost 6 bases, with 15 bases between them. This CDR3 spans 14 amino acids. In germline, CDR1 is MNHEY, CDR2 SVGEGT.

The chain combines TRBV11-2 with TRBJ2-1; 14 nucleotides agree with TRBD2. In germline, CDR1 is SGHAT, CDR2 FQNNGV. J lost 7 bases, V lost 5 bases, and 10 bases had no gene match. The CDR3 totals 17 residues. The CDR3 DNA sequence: TGTGCCAGCAGCCCCCGGTGGGGACTAGCGGGAGATAATGAGCAGTTCTTC. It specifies CASSPRWGLAGDNEQFF.

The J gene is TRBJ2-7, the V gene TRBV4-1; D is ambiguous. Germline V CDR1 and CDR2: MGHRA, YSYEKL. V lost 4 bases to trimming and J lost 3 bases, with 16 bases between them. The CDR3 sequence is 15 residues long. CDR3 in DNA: TGCGCCAGCAGCCCGTCCCTCCTGACGGGCTACGAGCAGTACTTC. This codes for CASSPSLLTGYEQYF.

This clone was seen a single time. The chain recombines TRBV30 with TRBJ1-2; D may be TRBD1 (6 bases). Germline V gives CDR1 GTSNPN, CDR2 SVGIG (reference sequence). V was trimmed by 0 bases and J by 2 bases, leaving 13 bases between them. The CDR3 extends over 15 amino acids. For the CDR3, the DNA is TGTGCCTGGAGTGTTTCCCCCACAGGGAACTATGGCTACACCTTC. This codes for CAWSVSPTGNYGYTF.

The DNA for the CDR3 is TGTGCCAGTAGTACATCGACTGGAGTCGGTGAGCAGTTCTTC. As protein: CASSTSTGVGEQFF. The rearrangement uses TRBV19 and TRBJ2-1, with D hard to call. Germline-derived CDR1 and CDR2 are LNHDA and SQIVND (reference sequence). Between the trimmed V and J ends, which lost 4 bases and 9 bases, there was a span of 16 bases. The CDR3 spans 14 residues.

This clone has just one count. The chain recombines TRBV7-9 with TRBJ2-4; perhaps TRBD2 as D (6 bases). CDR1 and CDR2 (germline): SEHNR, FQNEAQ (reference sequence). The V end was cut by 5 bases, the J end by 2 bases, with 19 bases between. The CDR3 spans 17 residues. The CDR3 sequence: CASSRRSGDDTKNIQYF. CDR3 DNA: TGTGCCAGCAGCCGGCGCTCGGGGGATGATACCAAAAACATTCAGTACTTC. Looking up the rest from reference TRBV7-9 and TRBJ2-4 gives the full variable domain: DTGVSQNPRHKITKRGQNVTFRCDPISEHNRLYWYRQTLGQGPEFLTYFQNEAQLEKSRLLSDRFSAERPKGSFSTLEIQRTEQGDSAMYLCASSRRSGDDTKNIQYFGAGTRLSVL.